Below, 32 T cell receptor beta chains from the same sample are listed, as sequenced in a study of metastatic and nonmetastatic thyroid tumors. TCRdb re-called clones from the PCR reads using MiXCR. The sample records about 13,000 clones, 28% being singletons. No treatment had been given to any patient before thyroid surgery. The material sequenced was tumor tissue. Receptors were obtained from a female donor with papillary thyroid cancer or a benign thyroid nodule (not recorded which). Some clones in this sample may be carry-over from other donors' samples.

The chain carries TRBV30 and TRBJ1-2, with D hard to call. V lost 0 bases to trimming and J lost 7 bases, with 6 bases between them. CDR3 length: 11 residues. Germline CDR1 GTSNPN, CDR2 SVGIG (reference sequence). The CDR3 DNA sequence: TGTGCCTGGAGTGTGAAGGGTGGCTACACCTTC. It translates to CAWSVKGGYTF.

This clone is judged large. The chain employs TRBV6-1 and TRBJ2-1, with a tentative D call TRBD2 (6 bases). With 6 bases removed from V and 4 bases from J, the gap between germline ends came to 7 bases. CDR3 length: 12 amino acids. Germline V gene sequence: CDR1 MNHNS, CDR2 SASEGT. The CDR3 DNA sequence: TGTGCCAGCAGGGGAGGATACAATGAGCAGTTCTTC. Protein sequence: CASRGGYNEQFF.

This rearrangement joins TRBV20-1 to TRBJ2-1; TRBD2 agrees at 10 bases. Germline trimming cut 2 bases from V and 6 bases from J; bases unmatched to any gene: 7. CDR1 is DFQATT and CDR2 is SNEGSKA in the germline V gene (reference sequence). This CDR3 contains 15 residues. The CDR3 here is CSARLAGVTVNEQFF. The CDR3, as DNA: TGCAGTGCTAGACTAGCGGGAGTGACGGTCAATGAGCAGTTCTTC.

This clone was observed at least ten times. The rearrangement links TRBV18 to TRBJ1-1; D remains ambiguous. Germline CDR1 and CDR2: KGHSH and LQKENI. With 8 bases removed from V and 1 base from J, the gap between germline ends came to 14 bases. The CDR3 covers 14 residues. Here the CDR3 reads CASTFPDGNTEAFF. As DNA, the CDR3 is TGTGCCAGCACCTTCCCGGACGGGAACACTGAAGCTTTCTTT.

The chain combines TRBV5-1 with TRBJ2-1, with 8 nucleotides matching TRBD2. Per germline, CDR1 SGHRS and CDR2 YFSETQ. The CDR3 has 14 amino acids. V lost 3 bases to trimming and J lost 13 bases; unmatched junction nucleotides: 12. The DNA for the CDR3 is TGCGCCAGCAGCTCCCAGACGGGGGGGAATTATCAGTTCTTC. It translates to CASSSQTGGNYQFF.

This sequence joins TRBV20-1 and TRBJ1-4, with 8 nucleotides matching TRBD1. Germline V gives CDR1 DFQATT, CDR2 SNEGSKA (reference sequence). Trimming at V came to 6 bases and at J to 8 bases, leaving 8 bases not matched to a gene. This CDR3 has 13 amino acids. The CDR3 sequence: CSARSGGQEKLFF. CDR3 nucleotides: TGCAGTGCGCGGTCAGGGGGCCAGGAAAAACTGTTTTTT.

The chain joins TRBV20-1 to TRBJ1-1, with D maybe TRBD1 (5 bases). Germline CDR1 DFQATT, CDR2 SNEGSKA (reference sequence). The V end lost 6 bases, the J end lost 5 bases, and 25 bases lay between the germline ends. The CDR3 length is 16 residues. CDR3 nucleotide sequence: TGCAGTGCAGCTGGGGGGGGATCCCTAGGGAGGACTGAAGCTTTCTTT. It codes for CSAAGGGSLGRTEAFF.

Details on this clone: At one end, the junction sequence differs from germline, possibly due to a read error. The CDR3 DNA is TGTGCCAGCAGCAAATCTAGGGACATCGCCTACGATCAGTACTTC. Amino acids: CASSKSRDIAYDQYF. V usage is TRBV5-8 and J usage is TRBJ2-7; D perhaps matches TRBD1 (6 bases). This CDR3 is 15 amino acids long. Germline V gene lookup returns CDR1 SGHTS and CDR2 YDEGEE.

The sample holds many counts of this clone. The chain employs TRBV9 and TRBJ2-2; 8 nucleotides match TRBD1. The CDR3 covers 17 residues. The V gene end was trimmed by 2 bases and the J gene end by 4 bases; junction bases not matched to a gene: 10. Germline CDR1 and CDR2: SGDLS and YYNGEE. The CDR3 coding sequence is TGTGCCAGCAGCGTCTCACAACAGGGGGTAGGCACCGGGGAGCTGTTTTTT. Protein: CASSVSQQGVGTGELFF.

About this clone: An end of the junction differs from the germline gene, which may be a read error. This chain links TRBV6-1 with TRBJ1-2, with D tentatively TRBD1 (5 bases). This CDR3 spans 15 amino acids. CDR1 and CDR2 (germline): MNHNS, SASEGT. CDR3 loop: CASRARDVTNYDYTF. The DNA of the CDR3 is TGTGCCAGCAGGGCCAGGGACGTCACTAACTATGACTACACCTTC.

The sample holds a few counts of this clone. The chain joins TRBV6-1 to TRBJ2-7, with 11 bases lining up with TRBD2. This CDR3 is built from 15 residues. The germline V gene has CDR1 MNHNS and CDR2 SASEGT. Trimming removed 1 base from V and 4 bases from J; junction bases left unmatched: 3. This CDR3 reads CASSEDTSGSYEQYF. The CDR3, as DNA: TGTGCCAGCAGTGAAGACACTAGCGGGAGTTACGAGCAGTACTTC.

DNA of the CDR3: TGTGCCAGCAGAGCCGGGACAGGCCGGGAGACCCAGTACTTC. Residues: CASRAGTGRETQYF. This chain uses TRBV2 with TRBJ2-5; 8 positions match TRBD1. The germline V gene has CDR1 SNHLY and CDR2 FYNNEI. The CDR3 extends over 14 amino acids. V shed 6 bases, J shed 5 bases, and the junction held 8 bases outside the gene matches.

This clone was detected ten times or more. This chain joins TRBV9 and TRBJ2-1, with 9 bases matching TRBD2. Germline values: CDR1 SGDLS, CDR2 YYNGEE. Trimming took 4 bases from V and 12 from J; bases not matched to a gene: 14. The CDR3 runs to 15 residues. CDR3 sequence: CASSSPYTSGLGQFF. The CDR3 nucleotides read TGTGCCAGCAGCAGCCCCTATACTAGCGGGCTTGGGCAGTTCTTC.

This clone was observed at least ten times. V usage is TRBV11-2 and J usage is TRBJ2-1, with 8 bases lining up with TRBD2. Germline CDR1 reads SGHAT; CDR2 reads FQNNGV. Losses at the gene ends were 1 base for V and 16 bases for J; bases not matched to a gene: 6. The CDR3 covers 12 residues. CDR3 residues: CASSLGGSGTFF. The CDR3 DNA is TGTGCCAGCAGCTTAGGCGGTAGCGGGACTTTCTTC.

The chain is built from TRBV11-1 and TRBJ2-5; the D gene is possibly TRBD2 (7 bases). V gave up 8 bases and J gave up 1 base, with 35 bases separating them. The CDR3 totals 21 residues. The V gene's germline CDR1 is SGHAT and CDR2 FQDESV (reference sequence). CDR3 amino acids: CASASPSGAKFRGGSQETQYF. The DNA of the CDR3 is TGTGCCAGCGCGTCCCCTTCAGGGGCTAAATTTCGGGGAGGGTCCCAAGAGACCCAGTACTTC.

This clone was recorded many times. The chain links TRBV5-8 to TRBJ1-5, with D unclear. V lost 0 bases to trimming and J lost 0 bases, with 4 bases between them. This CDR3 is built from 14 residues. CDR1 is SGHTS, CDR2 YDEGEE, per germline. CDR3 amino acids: CASSLGGSNQPQHF. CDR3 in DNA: TGTGCCAGCAGCTTGGGAGGTAGCAATCAGCCCCAGCATTTT.

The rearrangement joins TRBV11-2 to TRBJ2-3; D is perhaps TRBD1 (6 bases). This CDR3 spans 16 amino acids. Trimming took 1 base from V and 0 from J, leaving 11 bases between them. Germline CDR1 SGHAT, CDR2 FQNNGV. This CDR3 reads CASSLGGPLSTDTQYF. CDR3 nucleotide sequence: TGTGCCAGCAGCTTAGGGGGGCCCTTGAGCACAGATACGCAGTATTTT.

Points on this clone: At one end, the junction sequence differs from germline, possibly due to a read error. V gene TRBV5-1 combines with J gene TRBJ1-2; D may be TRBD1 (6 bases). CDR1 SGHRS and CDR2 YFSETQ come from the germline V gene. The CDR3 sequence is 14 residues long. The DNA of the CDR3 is TGCGCCATCAGCGTGGGACCGGACAGCTATGGCTACACCTTC. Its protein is CAISVGPDSYGYTF. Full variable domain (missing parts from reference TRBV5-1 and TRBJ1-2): KAGVTQTPRYLIKTRGQQVTLSCSPISGHRSVSWYQQTPGQGLQFLFEYFSETQRNKGNFPGRFSGRQFSNSRSEMNVSTLELGDSALYLCAISVGPDSYGYTFGSGTRLTVV.

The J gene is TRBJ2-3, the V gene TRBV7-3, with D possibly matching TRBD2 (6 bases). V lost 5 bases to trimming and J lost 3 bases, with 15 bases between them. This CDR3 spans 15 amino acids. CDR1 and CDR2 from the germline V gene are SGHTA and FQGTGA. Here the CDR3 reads CASSLRDPSTDTQYF. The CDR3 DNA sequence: TGTGCCAGCAGCCTGCGGGACCCATCTACAGATACGCAGTATTTT.

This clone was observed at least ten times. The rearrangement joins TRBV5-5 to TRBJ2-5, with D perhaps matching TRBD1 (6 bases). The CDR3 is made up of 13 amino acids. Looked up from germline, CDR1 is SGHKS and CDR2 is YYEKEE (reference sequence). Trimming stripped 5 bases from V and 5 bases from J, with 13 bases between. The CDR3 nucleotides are TGTGCCAGCAGTACGTGGGGGCAGGAGACCCAGTACTTC. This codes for CASSTWGQETQYF. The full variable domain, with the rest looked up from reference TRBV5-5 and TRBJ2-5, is DAGVTQSPTHLIKTRGQQVTLRCSPISGHKSVSWYQQVLGQGPQFIFQYYEKEERGRGNFPDRFSARQFPNYSSELNVNALLLGDSALYLCASSTWGQETQYFGPGTRLLVL.

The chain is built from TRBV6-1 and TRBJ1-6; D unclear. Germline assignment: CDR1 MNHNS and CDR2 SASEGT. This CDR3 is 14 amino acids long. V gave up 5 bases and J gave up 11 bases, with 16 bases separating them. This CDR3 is CASSHLTFVAPLHF. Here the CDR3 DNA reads TGTGCCAGCAGTCATCTGACCTTTGTGGCACCCCTCCACTTT.

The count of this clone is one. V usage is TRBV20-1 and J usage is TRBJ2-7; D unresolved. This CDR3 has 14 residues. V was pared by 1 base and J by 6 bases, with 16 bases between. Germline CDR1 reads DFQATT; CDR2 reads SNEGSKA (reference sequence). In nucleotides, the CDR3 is TGCAGTGCTAGAGGCATTTGGGTTAGATTCGAGCAGTACTTC. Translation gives CSARGIWVRFEQYF.

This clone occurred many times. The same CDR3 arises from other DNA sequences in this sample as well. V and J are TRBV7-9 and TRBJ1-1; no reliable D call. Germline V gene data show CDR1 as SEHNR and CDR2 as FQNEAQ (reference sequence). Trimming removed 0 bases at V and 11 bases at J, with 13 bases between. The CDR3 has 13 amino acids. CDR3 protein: CASSLAAVRVAFF. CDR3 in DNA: TGTGCCAGCAGCTTAGCGGCCGTTAGGGTTGCTTTCTTT.

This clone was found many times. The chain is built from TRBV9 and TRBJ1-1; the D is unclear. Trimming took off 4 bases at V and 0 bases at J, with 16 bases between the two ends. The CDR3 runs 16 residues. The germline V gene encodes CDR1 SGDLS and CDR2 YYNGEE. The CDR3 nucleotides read TGTGCCAGCAGCCTCGGCGTTGACGTACTGAACACTGAAGCTTTCTTT. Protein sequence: CASSLGVDVLNTEAFF.

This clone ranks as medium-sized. CDR3 bases: TGCAGTGCCGCCCTTGGGGGGGGCACCTACGAGCAGTACTTC. It is translated as CSAALGGGTYEQYF. This chain uses TRBV20-1 with TRBJ2-7; possible D gene TRBD2, 7 bases. CDR1 and CDR2 from the germline V gene are DFQATT and SNEGSKA (reference sequence). Deletions cut 6 bases from V and 2 bases from J, with 17 bases between. The CDR3 has 14 amino acids.

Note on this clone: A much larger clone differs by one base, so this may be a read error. CDR3: CASSEGIPAGLDTQYF. In DNA form, the CDR3 reads TGCGCCAGCAGTGAAGGAATCCCGGCGGGATTGGATACGCAGTATTTT. The chain links TRBV10-1 to TRBJ2-3; a weak D match, TRBD2 (6 bases). The CDR3 loop spans 16 amino acids. Trimming took off 3 bases at V and 6 bases at J, with 19 bases between the two ends. Germline CDR1 reads WNHNN; CDR2 reads SYGVQD (reference sequence).

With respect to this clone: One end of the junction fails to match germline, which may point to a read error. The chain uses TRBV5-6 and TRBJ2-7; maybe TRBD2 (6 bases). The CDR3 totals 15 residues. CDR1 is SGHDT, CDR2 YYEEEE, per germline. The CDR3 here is CASSFSGVSSYERYF. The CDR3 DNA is TGTGCCAGCAGCTTTTCGGGGGTCAGCTCCTACGAGCGGTACTTC.

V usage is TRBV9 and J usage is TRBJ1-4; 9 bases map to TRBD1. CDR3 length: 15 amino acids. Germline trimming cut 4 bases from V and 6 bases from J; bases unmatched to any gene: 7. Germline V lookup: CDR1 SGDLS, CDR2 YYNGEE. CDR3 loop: CASSLRTGEYEKLFF. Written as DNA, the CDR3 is TGTGCCAGCAGCCTACGGACAGGGGAGTATGAAAAACTGTTTTTT.

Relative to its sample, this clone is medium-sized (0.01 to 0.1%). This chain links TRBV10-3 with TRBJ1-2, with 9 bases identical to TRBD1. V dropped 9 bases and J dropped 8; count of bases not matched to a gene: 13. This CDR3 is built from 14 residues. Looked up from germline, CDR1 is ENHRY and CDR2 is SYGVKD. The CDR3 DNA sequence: TGTGCCATTCGGGATACAGGGGGCGCGGGCGGCTACACCTTC. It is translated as CAIRDTGGAGGYTF.

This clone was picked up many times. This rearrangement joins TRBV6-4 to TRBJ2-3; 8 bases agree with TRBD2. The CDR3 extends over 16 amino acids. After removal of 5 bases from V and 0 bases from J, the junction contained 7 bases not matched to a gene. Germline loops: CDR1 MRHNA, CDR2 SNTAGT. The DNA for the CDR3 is TGTGCCAGCAGTCCCCAAGCGGGAGATAGCACAGATACGCAGTATTTT. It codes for CASSPQAGDSTDTQYF.

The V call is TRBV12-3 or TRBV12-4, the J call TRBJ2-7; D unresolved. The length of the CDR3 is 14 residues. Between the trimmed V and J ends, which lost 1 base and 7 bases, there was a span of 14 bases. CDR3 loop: CASSLGAGLLEQYF. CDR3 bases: TGTGCCAGCAGTTTAGGGGCAGGCCTCTTAGAGCAGTACTTC.

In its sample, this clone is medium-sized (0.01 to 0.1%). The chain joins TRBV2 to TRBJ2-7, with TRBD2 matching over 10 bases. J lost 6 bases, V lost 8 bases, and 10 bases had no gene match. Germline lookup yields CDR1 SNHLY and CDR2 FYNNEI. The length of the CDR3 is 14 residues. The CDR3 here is CASGWSSGRSEQYF. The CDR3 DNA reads TGTGCCAGCGGGTGGTCTAGCGGGAGAAGCGAGCAGTACTTC. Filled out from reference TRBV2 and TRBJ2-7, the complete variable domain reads EPEVTQTPSHQVTQMGQEVILRCVPISNHLYFYWYRQILGQKVEFLVSFYNNEISEKSEIFDDQFSVERPDGSNFTLKIRSTKLEDSAMYFCASGWSSGRSEQYFGPGTRLTVT.